This entry describes one T cell receptor (beta chain). No antigen is known for it. The sample belongs to a study of cytomegalovirus exposure and HLA in healthy donors. Study at large: The 500 to 850 first-cohort repertoires and the approximately 130 validation repertoires shared the same platform, a later analysis reported.

The donors were members of the validation cohort, which comprised approximately 120 subjects and was separate from the first cohort of some 680 subjects. TCRdb's copy holds only in-frame clones and misses some; the assay was immunoSEQ multiplex PCR. The sample consists of some 140,000 clones, roughly nine tenths of them appearing once. Findings and limits, study-wide: The listing of 150 or so TCR beta chains classed them as cytomegalovirus-associated.

This receptor was identified in a man aged 18 to 30 in good health and CMV-seronegative. The sequenced material came from PBMCs.

CDR3 loop: CASSFTSAHNEQFF. CDR3 coding DNA: TGTGCCAGCAGCTTTACTAGCGCCCACAATGAGCAGTTCTTC. The chain links TRBV11-2 to TRBJ2-1; TRBD2 matches 7 bases. Germline lookup yields CDR1 SGHAT and CDR2 FQNNGV. The V and J ends lost 3 bases and 5 bases, in that order; junction bases with no gene match: 4. The CDR3 is 14 amino acids. Supplemented by reference TRBV11-2 and TRBJ2-1, the full variable domain reads EAGVAQSPRYKIIEKRQSVAFWCNPISGHATLYWYQQILGQGPKLLIQFQNNGVVDDSQLPKDRFSAERLKGVDSTLKIQPAKLEDSAVYLCASSFTSAHNEQFFGPGTRLTVL.